The 24 T cell receptor beta chains presented below share a single source sample, sequenced in a study of Ad26.COV2.S vaccination and SARS-CoV-2 variants. Produced via immunoSEQ multiplex PCR; TCRdb's table is partial and in-frame only. The table lists about 39,000 clones, around 83% of them singletons. Here the sequenced sample was peripheral blood, taken after recovery from COVID-19. These receptors were obtained from a human donor who had recovered from COVID-19.

The J gene is TRBJ2-6, the V gene TRBV7-9; D unresolved. This CDR3 is 16 amino acids long. Looked up from germline, CDR1 is SEHNR and CDR2 is FQNEAQ (reference sequence). Trimming left V 1 base short and J 0 bases short, with 7 bases between. The CDR3 reads CASSLDFVSGANVLTF. The DNA of the CDR3 is TGTGCCAGCAGCTTAGATTTCGTCTCTGGGGCCAACGTCCTGACTTTC.

This chain uses TRBV11-2 with TRBJ2-7; D is unresolved. This CDR3 is 12 amino acids long. In germline, CDR1 is SGHAT, CDR2 FQNNGV. Trimming removed 5 bases from V and 0 bases from J, with 5 bases in between. The CDR3, as DNA: TGTGCCAGCAGCGTGCCCTCCTACGAGCAGTACTTC. It encodes CASSVPSYEQYF.

The gene calls are TRBV5-1 and TRBJ1-6; D is undetermined. From germline, CDR1 is SGHRS and CDR2 YFSETQ. This CDR3 has 15 residues. V lost 1 base to trimming and J lost 8 bases, with 13 bases between them. CDR3: CASSLLGPEYSPLHF. In DNA, the CDR3 is TGCGCCAGCAGCTTGCTAGGACCTGAATATTCACCCCTCCACTTT.

This CDR3 is CAWSASAQGWGSEAFF. CDR3 bases: TGTGCCTGGAGTGCATCCGCGCAGGGCTGGGGGAGTGAAGCTTTCTTT. The J gene is TRBJ1-1, the V gene TRBV30; D may be TRBD1 (5 bases). Deletions cut 1 base from V and 7 bases from J, with 22 bases between. This CDR3 has 16 residues. Germline V lookup: CDR1 GTSNPN, CDR2 SVGIG (reference sequence).

This clone came up a few times. V is TRBV7-9 and J is TRBJ1-1; 7 positions agree with TRBD1. The ends lost 3 bases at V and 1 base at J; junction bases unmatched: 2. The CDR3 consists of 14 residues. CDR1 is SEHNR and CDR2 is FQNEAQ in the germline V gene (reference sequence). Here the CDR3 reads CASSFQGENTEAFF. The CDR3 DNA sequence: TGTGCCAGCAGCTTTCAGGGGGAGAACACTGAAGCTTTCTTT.

The chain combines TRBV24-1 with TRBJ2-6; the match to TRBD1 covers 7 bases. With 3 bases clipped from V and 2 bases from J, the junction kept 6 bases outside the gene matches. Germline lookup yields CDR1 KGHDR and CDR2 SFDVKD. The CDR3 is 17 residues long. The CDR3 loop reads CATSDPRTGPGANVLTF. The CDR3 nucleotides are TGTGCCACCAGTGATCCTCGGACAGGACCTGGGGCCAACGTCCTGACTTTC.

The gene calls are TRBV7-8 and TRBJ2-7; 12 nucleotides align to TRBD2. The CDR3 contains 19 residues. V dropped 4 bases and J dropped 2; count of bases not matched to a gene: 15. Germline V gene data show CDR1 as SGHVS and CDR2 as FQNEAQ. The CDR3 nucleotides read TGTGCCAGCAGCTCTGCCCCTCGGACTACTAGCGGGAGGACCTACGAGCAGTACTTC. Its translation: CASSSAPRTTSGRTYEQYF.

The chain has TRBV5-1 and TRBJ2-3; TRBD2 agrees at 14 bases. CDR3 length: 19 amino acids. Germline V gene lookup returns CDR1 SGHRS and CDR2 YFSETQ. V dropped 0 bases and J dropped 1; count of bases not matched to a gene: 7. The CDR3, as DNA: TGCGCCAGCAGCTTGGTCAGGACTAGCGGGGGGTCCCGCACAGATACGCAGTATTTT. This codes for CASSLVRTSGGSRTDTQYF. The full variable domain, with the rest looked up from reference TRBV5-1 and TRBJ2-3, is KAGVTQTPRYLIKTRGQQVTLSCSPISGHRSVSWYQQTPGQGLQFLFEYFSETQRNKGNFPGRFSGRQFSNSRSEMNVSTLELGDSALYLCASSLVRTSGGSRTDTQYFGPGTRLTVL.

This CDR3 is CASSLIGQGSPYLDTQYF. For the CDR3, the DNA is TGCGCCAGCAGCTTGATTGGACAGGGTAGCCCCTACTTAGATACGCAGTATTTT. The genes are TRBV5-1 and TRBJ2-3; 8 bases are a match to TRBD1. The trim removed 1 base at V and 5 bases at J, leaving 15 bases unmatched. The CDR3 totals 18 residues. CDR1 and CDR2 from the germline V gene are SGHRS and YFSETQ.

The chain combines TRBV27 with TRBJ2-1; D is ambiguous. This CDR3 region has 14 residues. In germline, CDR1 is MNHEY, CDR2 SMNVEV (reference sequence). Trimming stripped 2 bases from V and 0 bases from J, with 5 bases between. CDR3 loop: CASSLRVSYNEQFF. The CDR3 coding sequence is TGTGCCAGCAGTTTACGCGTCTCCTACAATGAGCAGTTCTTC.

The CDR3 sequence is CAWSVRGPINTEAFF. CDR3 nucleotide sequence: TGTGCCTGGAGTGTTAGAGGACCAATCAACACTGAAGCTTTCTTT. The rearrangement uses TRBV30 and TRBJ1-1; D remains unclear. This CDR3 spans 15 amino acids. Trimming took off 0 bases at V and 2 bases at J, with 13 bases between the two ends. The V gene's germline CDR1 is GTSNPN and CDR2 SVGIG (reference sequence).

This clone has a single count. The J gene is TRBJ1-4, the V gene TRBV10-2; no clear D gene. From germline, CDR1 is WSHSY and CDR2 SAAADI. This CDR3 is built from 14 residues. With 0 bases removed from V and 8 bases from J, the gap between germline ends came to 10 bases. The CDR3 sequence is CASSESGVREKLFF. The CDR3 DNA reads TGCGCCAGCAGTGAGTCGGGAGTTCGGGAAAAACTGTTTTTT.

The V gene is TRBV18, the J gene TRBJ2-7, with 8 bases fitting TRBD2. The length of the CDR3 is 14 residues. J gave up 1 base and V 6 bases, and 5 bases lay outside the gene matches. Germline CDR1 reads KGHSH; CDR2 reads LQKENI. The CDR3 loop is CASSRGGGSYEQYF. Written as DNA, the CDR3 is TGTGCCAGCTCCCGGGGGGGAGGTTCCTACGAGCAGTACTTC.

The chain employs TRBV30 and TRBJ2-7; 12 bases align to TRBD1. Per germline, CDR1 GTSNPN and CDR2 SVGIG (reference sequence). CDR3 size: 14 residues. Trimming at V came to 3 bases and at J to 6 bases, leaving 6 bases not matched to a gene. This CDR3 reads CAWRGTGGWGEQYF. The CDR3 DNA follows: TGTGCCTGGAGGGGGACAGGGGGCTGGGGCGAGCAGTACTTC.

J is TRBJ2-5 and V is TRBV7-9; a weak D match, TRBD2 (5 bases). The CDR3 has 13 amino acids. Germline loops: CDR1 SEHNR, CDR2 FQNEAQ (reference sequence). V lost 8 bases, J lost 2 bases, and 12 bases lay in between. The CDR3 nucleotides are TGTGCCAGCGGTGGAGGCCTGCAAGAGACCCAGTACTTC. This sequence encodes CASGGGLQETQYF.

The V and J genes are TRBV19 and TRBJ1-6; TRBD1 might be the D (6 bases). The germline CDR1 and CDR2 sequences are LNHDA and SQIVND (reference sequence). V lost 2 bases and J 7 bases, leaving 9 bases between the germline ends. This CDR3 contains 14 residues. DNA of the CDR3: TGTGCCAGTAGTATACAGGGGAGGAATTCACCCCTCCACTTT. As protein: CASSIQGRNSPLHF.

The chain recombines TRBV7-9 with TRBJ2-5; TRBD1 agrees at 10 bases. Germline CDR1 and CDR2: SEHNR and FQNEAQ (reference sequence). V lost 6 bases and J lost 4; bases outside the gene matches: 11. This CDR3 contains 16 residues. For the CDR3, the DNA is TGTGCCAGCAGTAATACCGGGACAGGGGCTCCAGAGACCCAGTACTTC. Translated, it gives CASSNTGTGAPETQYF. Variable domain in full (rest from reference TRBV7-9 and TRBJ2-5): DTGVSQNPRHKITKRGQNVTFRCDPISEHNRLYWYRQTLGQGPEFLTYFQNEAQLEKSRLLSDRFSAERPKGSFSTLEIQRTEQGDSAMYLCASSNTGTGAPETQYFGPGTRLLVL.

This chain uses TRBV7-3 with TRBJ2-2, with 13 nucleotides matching TRBD2. V lost 3 bases, J lost 4 bases, and 2 bases stayed unmatched. The CDR3 is 16 amino acids. The germline V gene has CDR1 SGHTA and CDR2 FQGTGA. The CDR3 sequence is CASSFWTSGGTGELFF. In nucleotides, the CDR3 is TGTGCCAGCAGCTTCTGGACTAGCGGGGGCACCGGGGAGCTGTTTTTT.

The chain couples TRBV6-1 to TRBJ2-7, with 10 bases aligning to TRBD1. Germline-derived CDR1 and CDR2 are MNHNS and SASEGT. The trim removed 2 bases at V and 4 bases at J, leaving 2 bases unmatched. CDR3 length: 14 residues. The DNA of the CDR3 is TGTGCCAGCAGTGAACAGGACAGGGGGTACGAGCAGTACTTC. Protein: CASSEQDRGYEQYF.

The CDR3 region is CASSFWTSGITDTQYF. Written as DNA, the CDR3 is TGTGCCAGCAGCTTCTGGACTAGCGGGATCACAGATACGCAGTATTTT. This chain links TRBV5-4 with TRBJ2-3; 12 positions agree with TRBD2. Per germline, CDR1 SGHNT and CDR2 YYREEE (reference sequence). The CDR3 runs 16 residues. After removal of 2 bases from V and 2 bases from J, the junction contained 3 bases not matched to a gene.

This clone showed up just once. The genes are TRBV6-5 and TRBJ2-7; 7 positions agree with TRBD2. This CDR3 region has 14 residues. Germline V CDR1 and CDR2: MNHEY, SVGAGI. The trim removed 8 bases at V and 2 bases at J, leaving 9 bases unmatched. The CDR3 DNA is TGTGCCAGCCGGGGGGAGGGAGGGACCTACGAGCAGTACTTC. It specifies CASRGEGGTYEQYF.

The V call is TRBV2, the J call TRBJ2-1, with D tentatively TRBD1 or TRBD2 (7 bases each). The CDR3 has 15 residues. Trimming shortened V by 7 bases and J by 4 bases, and 17 bases separated the two germline ends. Germline values: CDR1 SNHLY, CDR2 FYNNEI. The CDR3: CASTPGGGPYNEQFF. For the CDR3, the DNA is TGTGCCAGCACCCCAGGGGGGGGGCCATACAATGAGCAGTTCTTC.

The chain combines TRBV10-3 with TRBJ2-3; 12 nucleotides match TRBD2. The CDR3 has 14 residues. J gave up 11 bases and V 3 bases, and 6 bases lay outside the gene matches. Germline V lookup: CDR1 ENHRY, CDR2 SYGVKD. CDR3 in amino acids: CAISDLAGGDLQYF. The CDR3 DNA is TGTGCCATCAGTGACCTAGCGGGGGGGGATTTGCAGTATTTT.

V and J are TRBV25-1 and TRBJ1-4; no definite D call. The germline V gene has CDR1 MGHDK and CDR2 SYGVNS. V lost 1 base, J lost 8 bases, and 14 bases lay in between. The CDR3 extends over 15 amino acids. As DNA, the CDR3 is TGTGCCAGCAGTGAATTGAAATCCCCCCCCGAAAAACTGTTTTTT. Amino acid sequence: CASSELKSPPEKLFF.